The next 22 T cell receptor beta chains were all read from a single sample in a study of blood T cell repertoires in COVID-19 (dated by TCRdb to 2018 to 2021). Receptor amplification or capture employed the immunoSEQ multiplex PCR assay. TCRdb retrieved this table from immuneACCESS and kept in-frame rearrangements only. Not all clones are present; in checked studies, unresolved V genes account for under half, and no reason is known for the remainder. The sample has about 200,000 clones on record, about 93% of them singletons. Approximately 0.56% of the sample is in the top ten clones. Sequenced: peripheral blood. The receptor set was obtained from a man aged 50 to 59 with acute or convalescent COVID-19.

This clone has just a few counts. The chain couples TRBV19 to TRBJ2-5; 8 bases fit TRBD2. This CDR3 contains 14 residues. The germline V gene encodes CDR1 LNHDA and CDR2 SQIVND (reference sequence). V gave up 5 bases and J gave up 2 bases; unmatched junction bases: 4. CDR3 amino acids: CASSLLADQETQYF. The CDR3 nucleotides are TGTGCCAGTAGTTTACTAGCGGATCAAGAGACCCAGTACTTC.

The CDR3, as DNA: TGTGCCAGCAGTCTAACAGGGGGCACCACAGATACGCAGTATTTT. It translates to CASSLTGGTTDTQYF. The rearrangement uses TRBV27 and TRBJ2-3; TRBD1 agrees at 9 bases. The length of the CDR3 is 15 residues. V dropped 5 bases and J dropped 2; count of bases not matched to a gene: 5. Germline loops: CDR1 MNHEY, CDR2 SMNVEV (reference sequence).

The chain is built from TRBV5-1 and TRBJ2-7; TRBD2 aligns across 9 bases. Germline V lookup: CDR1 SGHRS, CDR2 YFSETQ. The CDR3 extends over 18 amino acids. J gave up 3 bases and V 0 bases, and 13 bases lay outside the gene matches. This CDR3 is CASSLVPVGASGNYEQYF. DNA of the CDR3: TGCGCCAGCAGCTTGGTCCCGGTCGGGGCTAGCGGGAACTACGAGCAGTACTTC. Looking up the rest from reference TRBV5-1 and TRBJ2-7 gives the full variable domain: KAGVTQTPRYLIKTRGQQVTLSCSPISGHRSVSWYQQTPGQGLQFLFEYFSETQRNKGNFPGRFSGRQFSNSRSEMNVSTLELGDSALYLCASSLVPVGASGNYEQYFGPGTRLTVT.

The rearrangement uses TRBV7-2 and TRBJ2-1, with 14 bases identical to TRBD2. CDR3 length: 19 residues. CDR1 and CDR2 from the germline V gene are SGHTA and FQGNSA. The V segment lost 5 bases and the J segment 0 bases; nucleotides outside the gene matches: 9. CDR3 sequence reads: CASSLFGLAGGRSYNEQFF. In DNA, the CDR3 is TGTGCCAGCAGCCTATTCGGACTAGCGGGAGGACGCTCCTACAATGAGCAGTTCTTC.

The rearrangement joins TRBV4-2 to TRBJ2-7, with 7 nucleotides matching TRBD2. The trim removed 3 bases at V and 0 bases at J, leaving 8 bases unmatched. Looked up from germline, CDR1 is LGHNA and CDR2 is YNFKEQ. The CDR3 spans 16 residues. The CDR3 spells CASSQISGAGSYEQYF. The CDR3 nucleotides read TGTGCCAGCAGCCAGATAAGCGGGGCTGGCTCCTACGAGCAGTACTTC.

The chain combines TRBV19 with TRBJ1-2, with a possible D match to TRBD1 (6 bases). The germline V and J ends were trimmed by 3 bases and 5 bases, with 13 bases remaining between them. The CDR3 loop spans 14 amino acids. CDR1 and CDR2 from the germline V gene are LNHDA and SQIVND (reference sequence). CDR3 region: CASSIRTERYGYTF. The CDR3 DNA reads TGTGCCAGTAGTATCCGGACAGAGCGGTATGGCTACACCTTC.

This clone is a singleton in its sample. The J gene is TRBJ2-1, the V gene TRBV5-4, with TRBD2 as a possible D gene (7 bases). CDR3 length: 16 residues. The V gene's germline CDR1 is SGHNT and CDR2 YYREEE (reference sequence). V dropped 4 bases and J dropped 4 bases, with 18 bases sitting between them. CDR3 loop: CASSLGGGARYNEQFF. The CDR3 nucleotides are TGTGCCAGCAGCCTGGGAGGGGGGGCCAGATACAATGAGCAGTTCTTC.

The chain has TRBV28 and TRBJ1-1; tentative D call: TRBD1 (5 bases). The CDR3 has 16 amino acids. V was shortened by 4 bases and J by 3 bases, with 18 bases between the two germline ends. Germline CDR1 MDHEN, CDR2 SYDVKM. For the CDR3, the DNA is TGTGCCAGCAGTTCCAACAGGCTCACCAGGGACACTGAAGCTTTCTTT. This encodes CASSSNRLTRDTEAFF.

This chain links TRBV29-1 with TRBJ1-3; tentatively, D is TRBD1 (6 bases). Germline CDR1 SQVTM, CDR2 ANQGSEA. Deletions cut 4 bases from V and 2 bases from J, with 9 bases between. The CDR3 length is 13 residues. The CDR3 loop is CSVGQEAGNTIYF. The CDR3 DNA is TGCAGCGTTGGACAGGAGGCTGGAAACACCATATATTTT. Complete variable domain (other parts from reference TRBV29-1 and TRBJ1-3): SAVISQKPSRDICQRGTSLTIQCQVDSQVTMMFWYRQQPGQSLTLIATANQGSEATYESGFVIDKFPISRPNLTFSTLTVSNMSPEDSSIYLCSVGQEAGNTIYFGEGSWLTVV.

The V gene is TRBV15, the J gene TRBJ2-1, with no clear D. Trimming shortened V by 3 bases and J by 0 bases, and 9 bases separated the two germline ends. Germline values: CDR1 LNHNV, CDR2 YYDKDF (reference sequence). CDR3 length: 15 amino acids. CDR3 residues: CATSRTGSSYNEQFF. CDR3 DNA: TGTGCCACCAGCAGGACTGGTAGCTCCTACAATGAGCAGTTCTTC.

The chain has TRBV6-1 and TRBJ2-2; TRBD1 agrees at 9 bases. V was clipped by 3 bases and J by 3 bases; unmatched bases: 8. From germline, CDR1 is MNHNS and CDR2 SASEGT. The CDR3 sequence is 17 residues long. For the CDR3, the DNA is TGTGCCAGCAGTGATTCTGACAGGGGGTTTTACACCGGGGAGCTGTTTTTT. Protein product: CASSDSDRGFYTGELFF.

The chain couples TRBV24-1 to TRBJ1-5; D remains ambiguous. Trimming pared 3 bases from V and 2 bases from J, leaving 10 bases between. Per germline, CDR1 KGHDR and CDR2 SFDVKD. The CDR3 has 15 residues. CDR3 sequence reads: CATSDSRSRNQPQHF. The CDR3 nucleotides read TGTGCCACCAGTGATAGCCGCTCCCGCAATCAGCCCCAGCATTTT.

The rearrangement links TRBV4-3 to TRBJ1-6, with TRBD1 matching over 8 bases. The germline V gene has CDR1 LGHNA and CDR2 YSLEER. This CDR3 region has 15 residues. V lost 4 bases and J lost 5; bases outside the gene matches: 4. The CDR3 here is CASSRVDRDNSPLHF. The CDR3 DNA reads TGCGCCAGCAGCCGAGTGGACAGGGATAATTCACCCCTCCACTTT.

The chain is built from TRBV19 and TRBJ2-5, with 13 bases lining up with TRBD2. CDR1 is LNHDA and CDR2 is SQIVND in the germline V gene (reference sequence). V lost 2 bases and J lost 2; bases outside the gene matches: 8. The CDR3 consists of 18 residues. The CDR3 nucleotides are TGTGCCAGTAGTATAAGTCGGACTAGCGGGAGCGGACAAGAGACCCAGTACTTC. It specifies CASSISRTSGSGQETQYF.

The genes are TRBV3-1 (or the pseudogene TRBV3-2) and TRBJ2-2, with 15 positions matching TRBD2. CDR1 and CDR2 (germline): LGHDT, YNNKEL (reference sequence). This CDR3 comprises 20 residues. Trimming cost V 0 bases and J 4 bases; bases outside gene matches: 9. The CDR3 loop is CASSQDRWTSGRAGTGELFF. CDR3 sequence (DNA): TGTGCCAGCAGCCAAGATAGGTGGACTAGCGGGAGGGCCGGCACCGGGGAGCTGTTTTTT.

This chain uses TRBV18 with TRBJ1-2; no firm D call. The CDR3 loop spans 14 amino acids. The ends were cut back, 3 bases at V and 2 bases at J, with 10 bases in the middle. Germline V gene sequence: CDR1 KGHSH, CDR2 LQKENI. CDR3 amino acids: CASSPVSANYGYTF. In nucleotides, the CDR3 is TGTGCCAGCTCACCCGTTAGCGCGAACTATGGCTACACCTTC.

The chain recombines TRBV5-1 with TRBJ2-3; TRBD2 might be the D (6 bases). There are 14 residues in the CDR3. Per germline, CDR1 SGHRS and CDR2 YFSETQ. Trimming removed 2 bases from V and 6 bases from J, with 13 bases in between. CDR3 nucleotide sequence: TGCGCCAGCAGCTTCCGTGGGGAGGCGGATACGCAGTATTTT. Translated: CASSFRGEADTQYF.

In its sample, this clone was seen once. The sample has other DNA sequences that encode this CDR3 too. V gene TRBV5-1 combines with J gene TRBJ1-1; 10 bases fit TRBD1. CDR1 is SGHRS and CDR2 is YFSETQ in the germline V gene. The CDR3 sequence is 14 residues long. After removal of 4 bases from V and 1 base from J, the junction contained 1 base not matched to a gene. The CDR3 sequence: CASSRDRGNTEAFF. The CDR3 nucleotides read TGCGCCAGCAGCCGGGACAGGGGGAACACTGAAGCTTTCTTT.

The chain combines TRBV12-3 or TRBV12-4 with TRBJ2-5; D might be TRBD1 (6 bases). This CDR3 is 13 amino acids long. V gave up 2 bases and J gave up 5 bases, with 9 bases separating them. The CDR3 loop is CASSLTGMETQYF. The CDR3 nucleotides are TGTGCCAGCAGTTTAACAGGGATGGAGACCCAGTACTTC.

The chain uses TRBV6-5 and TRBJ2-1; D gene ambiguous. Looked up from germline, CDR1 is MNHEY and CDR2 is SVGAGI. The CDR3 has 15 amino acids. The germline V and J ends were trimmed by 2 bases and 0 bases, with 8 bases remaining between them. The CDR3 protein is CASSYRLDSYNEQFF. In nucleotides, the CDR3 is TGTGCCAGCAGTTACCGGTTAGACTCCTACAATGAGCAGTTCTTC.

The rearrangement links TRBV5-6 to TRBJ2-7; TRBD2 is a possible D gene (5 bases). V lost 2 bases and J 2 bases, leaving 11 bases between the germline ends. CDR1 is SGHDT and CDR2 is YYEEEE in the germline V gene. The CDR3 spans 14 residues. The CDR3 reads CASSFYGVPYEQYV. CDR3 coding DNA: TGTGCCAGCAGCTTCTACGGGGTACCCTACGAGCAGTACGTC.

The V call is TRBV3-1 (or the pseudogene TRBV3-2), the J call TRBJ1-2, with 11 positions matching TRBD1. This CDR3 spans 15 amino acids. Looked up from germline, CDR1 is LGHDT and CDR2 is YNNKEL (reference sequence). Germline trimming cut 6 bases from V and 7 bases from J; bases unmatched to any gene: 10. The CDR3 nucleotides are TGTGCCAGCAGTCCCGCTGGACAGGGGGCTTTTGGCTACACCTTC. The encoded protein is CASSPAGQGAFGYTF.